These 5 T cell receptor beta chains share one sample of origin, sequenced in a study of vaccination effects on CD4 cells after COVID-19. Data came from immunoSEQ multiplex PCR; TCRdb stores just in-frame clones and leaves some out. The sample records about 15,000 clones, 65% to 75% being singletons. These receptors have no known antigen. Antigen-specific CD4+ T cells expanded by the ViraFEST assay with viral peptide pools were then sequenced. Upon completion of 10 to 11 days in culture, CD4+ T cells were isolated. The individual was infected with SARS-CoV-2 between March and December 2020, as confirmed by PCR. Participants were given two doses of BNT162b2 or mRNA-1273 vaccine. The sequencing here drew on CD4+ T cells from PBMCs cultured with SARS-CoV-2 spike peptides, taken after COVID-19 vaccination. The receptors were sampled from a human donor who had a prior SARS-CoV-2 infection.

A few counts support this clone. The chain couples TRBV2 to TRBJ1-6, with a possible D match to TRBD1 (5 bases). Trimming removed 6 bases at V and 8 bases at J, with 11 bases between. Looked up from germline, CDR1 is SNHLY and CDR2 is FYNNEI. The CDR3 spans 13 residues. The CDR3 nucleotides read TGTGCCAGCAGCGTGGGGGTGGATTCACCCCTCCACTTT. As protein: CASSVGVDSPLHF.

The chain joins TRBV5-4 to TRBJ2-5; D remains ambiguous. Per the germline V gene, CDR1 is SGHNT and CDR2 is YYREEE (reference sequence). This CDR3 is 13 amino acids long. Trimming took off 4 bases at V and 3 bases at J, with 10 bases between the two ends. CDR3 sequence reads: CASSRAEEETQYF. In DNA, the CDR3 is TGTGCCAGCAGCCGGGCAGAGGAAGAGACCCAGTACTTC.

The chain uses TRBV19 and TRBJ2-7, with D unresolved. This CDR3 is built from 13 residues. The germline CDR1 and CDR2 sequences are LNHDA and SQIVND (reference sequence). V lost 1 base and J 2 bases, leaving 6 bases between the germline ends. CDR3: CASSIGFAYEQYF. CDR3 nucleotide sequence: TGTGCCAGTAGTATAGGGTTCGCCTACGAGCAGTACTTC.

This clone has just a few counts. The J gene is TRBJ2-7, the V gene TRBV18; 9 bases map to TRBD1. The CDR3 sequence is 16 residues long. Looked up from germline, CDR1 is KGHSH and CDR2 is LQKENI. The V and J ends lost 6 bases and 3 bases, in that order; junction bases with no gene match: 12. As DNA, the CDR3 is TGTGCCAGCTCCCCCGGGACAGGGAGTTTCGACTACGAGCAGTACTTC. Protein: CASSPGTGSFDYEQYF.

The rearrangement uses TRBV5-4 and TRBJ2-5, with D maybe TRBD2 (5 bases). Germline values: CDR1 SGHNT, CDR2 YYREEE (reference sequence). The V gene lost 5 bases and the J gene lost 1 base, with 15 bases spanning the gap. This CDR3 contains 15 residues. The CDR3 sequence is CASRLGLATQETQYF. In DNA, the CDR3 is TGTGCCAGCAGACTAGGGTTGGCCACCCAAGAGACCCAGTACTTC.